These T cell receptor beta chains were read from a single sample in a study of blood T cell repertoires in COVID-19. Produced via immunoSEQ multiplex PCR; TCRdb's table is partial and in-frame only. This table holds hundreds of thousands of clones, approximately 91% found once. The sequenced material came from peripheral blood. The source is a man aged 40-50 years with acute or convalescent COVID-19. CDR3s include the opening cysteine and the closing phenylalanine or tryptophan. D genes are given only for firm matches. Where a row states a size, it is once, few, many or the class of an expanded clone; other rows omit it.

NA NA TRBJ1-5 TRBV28 CASIRDNNQPQHF TGTGCCAGCATCCGGGACAATAATCAGCCCCAGCATTTT
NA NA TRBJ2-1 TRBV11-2 CASRLGPNEQFF TGTGCCAGCAGGTTAGGGCCTAATGAGCAGTTCTTC
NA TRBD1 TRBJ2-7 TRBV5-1 CASSFGTETYEQYF TGCGCCAGCAGCTTCGGGACAGAGACCTACGAGCAGTACTTC
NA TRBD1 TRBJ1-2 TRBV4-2 CASSYRDRVEANYGYTF TGTGCCAGCAGTTACCGGGACAGGGTTGAAGCTAACTATGGCTACACCTTC
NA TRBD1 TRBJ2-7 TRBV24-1 CATSDPAPRDRVRPEGQQYF TGTGCCACCAGTGATCCCGCCCCCCGGGACAGGGTTCGACCAGAAGGTCAGCAGTACTTC
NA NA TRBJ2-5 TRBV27 CASSSREETQYF TGTGCCAGCAGTTCCCGGGAAGAGACCCAGTACTTC
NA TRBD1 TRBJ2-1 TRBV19 CASSTLMDRDPYNEQFF TGTGCCAGTAGTACCCTTATGGACAGGGACCCCTACAATGAGCAGTTCTTC
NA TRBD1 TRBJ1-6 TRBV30 CAWSLTGDSPLHF TGTGCCTGGAGCCTAACAGGGGATTCACCCCTCCACTTT
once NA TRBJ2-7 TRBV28 CASSINYEQYF TGTGCCAGCAGCATCAACTACGAGCAGTACTTC
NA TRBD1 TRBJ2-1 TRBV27 CASSIIRTGGSYNEQFF TGTGCCAGCAGTATAATCCGGACAGGGGGCTCCTACAATGAGCAGTTCTTC
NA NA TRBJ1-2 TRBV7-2 CASSFPGLIYGYTF TGTGCCAGCAGCTTTCCGGGACTGATCTATGGCTACACCTTC
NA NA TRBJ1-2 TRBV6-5 CASSYGHPDSYTF TGTGCCAGCAGTTACGGGCACCCGGATAGCTACACCTTC
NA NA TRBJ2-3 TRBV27 CASSLDSSFAQYF TGTGCCAGCAGTTTGGACAGCTCCTTCGCGCAGTATTTT
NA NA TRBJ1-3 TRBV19 CASFTGIGTGNTIYF TGTGCCAGTTTTACAGGGATAGGGACTGGAAACACCATATATTTT
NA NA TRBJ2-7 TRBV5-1 CASSKPTGTTENEQYF TGCGCCAGCAGCAAGCCAACCGGGACAACTGAGAACGAGCAGTACTTC
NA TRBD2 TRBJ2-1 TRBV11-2 CASSLDQGTSGRPYNEQFF TGTGCCAGCAGCTTAGATCAAGGGACTAGCGGGAGGCCCTACAATGAGCAGTTCTTC
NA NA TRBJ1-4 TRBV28 CASTPPREQEKLFF TGTGCCAGCACGCCCCCCAGGGAACAGGAAAAACTGTTTTTT
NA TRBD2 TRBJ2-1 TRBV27 CASSLGGRAFNEQFF TGTGCCAGCAGTTTAGGCGGGAGGGCCTTCAATGAGCAGTTCTTC
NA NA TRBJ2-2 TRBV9 CASSVGADSGELFF TGTGCCAGCAGCGTAGGAGCAGACTCCGGGGAGCTGTTTTTT
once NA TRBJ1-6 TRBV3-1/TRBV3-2 CASSQGGGRNSPLHF TGTGCCAGCAGCCAAGGAGGGGGAAGGAATTCACCCCTCCACTTT
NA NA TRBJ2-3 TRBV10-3 CAIRFPSTDTQYF TGTGCCATCAGGTTCCCTAGCACAGATACGCAGTATTTT
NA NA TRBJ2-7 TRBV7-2 CASSPGTYEQYF TGTGCCAGCAGCCCCGGGACCTACGAGCAGTACTTC
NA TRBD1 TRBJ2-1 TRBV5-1 CAIRDRVYDEQFF TGCGCCATCAGGGACAGGGTATACGATGAGCAGTTCTTC
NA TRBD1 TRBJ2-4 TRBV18 CASSPLDRLAKNIQYF TGTGCCAGCTCACCCCTGGACAGGCTAGCCAAAAACATTCAGTACTTC
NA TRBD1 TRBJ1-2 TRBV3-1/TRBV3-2 CASSHPTGGGYTF TGTGCCAGCAGCCACCCGACAGGGGGCGGCTACACCTTC
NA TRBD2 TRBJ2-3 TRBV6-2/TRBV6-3 CASSPFATGLAGSSTDTQYF TGTGCCAGCAGCCCCTTTGCAACCGGACTAGCGGGAAGTTCGACAGATACGCAGTATTTT
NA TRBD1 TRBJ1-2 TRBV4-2 CASSQEDRNNYGYTF TGTGCCAGCAGCCAAGAGGACAGGAATAACTATGGCTACACCTTC
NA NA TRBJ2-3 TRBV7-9 CASSLRTQVTDTQYF TGTGCCAGCAGCTTGAGGACACAAGTTACAGATACGCAGTATTTT
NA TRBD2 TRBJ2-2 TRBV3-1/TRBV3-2 CASSSIAGVGTGELFF TGTGCCAGCAGCTCAATAGCGGGAGTGGGGACCGGGGAGCTGTTTTTT
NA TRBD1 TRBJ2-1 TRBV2 CASSELSGQGFNEQFF TGTGCCAGCAGTGAGCTTTCGGGACAGGGTTTCAATGAGCAGTTCTTC
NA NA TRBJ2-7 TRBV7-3 CASSLTGSSYEQYF TGTGCCAGCAGCCTCACAGGTTCCTCCTACGAGCAGTACTTC
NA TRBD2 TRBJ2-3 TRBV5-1 CASSLIAGGRTDTQYF TGCGCCAGCAGCTTGATAGCGGGGGGCCGCACAGATACGCAGTATTTT
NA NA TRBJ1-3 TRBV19 CASSTGSSGNTIYF TGTGCCAGTAGTACAGGGTCCTCTGGAAACACCATATATTTT
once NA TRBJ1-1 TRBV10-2 CASLADTEAFF TGCGCCAGCCTCGCGGACACTGAAGCTTTCTTT
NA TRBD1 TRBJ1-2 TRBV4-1 CASSQDTRRGRGALGYGYTF TGCGCCAGCAGCCAAGATACCCGCAGGGGGAGAGGGGCTTTAGGCTATGGCTACACCTTC
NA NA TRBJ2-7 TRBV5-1 CASSLGTGYEQYF TGCGCCAGCAGCTTGGGTACAGGCTACGAGCAGTACTTC
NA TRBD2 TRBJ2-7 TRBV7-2 CASSLLAGAYEQYF TGTGCCAGCAGCTTACTAGCGGGAGCCTACGAGCAGTACTTC
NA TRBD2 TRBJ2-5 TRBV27 CASRSSGRYQETQYF TGTGCCAGCAGATCTAGCGGGAGGTACCAAGAGACCCAGTACTTC
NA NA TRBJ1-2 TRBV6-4 CASSDSAGWGGYTF TGTGCCAGCAGTGACTCGGCAGGGTGGGGTGGCTACACCTTC
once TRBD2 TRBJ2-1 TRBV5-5 CASSLSGSGGADEQFF TGTGCCAGCAGCTTGAGCGGTAGCGGGGGGGCCGATGAGCAGTTCTTC